The 5 T cell receptor beta chains below were found in one sample sequenced in a study. TCRdb called the 5' RACE reads again in MiXCR, with one record for every CDR3 protein. The data hold more than 40,000 distinct CDR3 sequences, with approximately 31% observed a single time. Sequenced input: memory CD4+ T cells sorted from a lymph node. The subset denotes: memory CD4+ T cells, CD4+CD45RO+CD25-. These TCRs come from a female donor with breast cancer.

This clonotype was seen many times. The chain has TRBV5-1 and TRBJ1-5; TRBD1 might be the D (5 bases). Germline V lookup: CDR1 SGHRS, CDR2 YFSETQ. V was shortened by 4 bases and J by 9 bases, with 23 bases between the two germline ends. This CDR3 has 16 residues. CDR3 region: CASSAELRDGEWPQHF. The CDR3 coding sequence is TGCGCCAGCAGCGCGGAGCTCCGGGACGGAGAATGGCCCCAGCATTTT.

This chain uses TRBV6-6 with TRBJ2-7; D not resolved. CDR1 is MNHNY, CDR2 SVGAGI, per germline (reference sequence). V was trimmed by 4 bases and J by 3 bases, leaving 7 bases between them. The CDR3 has 12 amino acids. The CDR3 coding sequence is TGTGCCAGCAGTTTCGCCGACTACGAGCAGTACTTC. Its protein product is CASSFADYEQYF.

This clonotype was observed a handful of times. The chain couples TRBV4-2 to TRBJ2-5; 9 bases are shared with TRBD1. The CDR3 length is 16 residues. Looked up from germline, CDR1 is LGHNA and CDR2 is YNFKEQ. The junction had 9 bases not matched to a gene; V was cut back by 5 bases and J by 2 bases. CDR3 in DNA: TGTGCCAGCAGCAAGGGACAGGGCGGGGATCAAGAGACCCAGTACTTC. Translation: CASSKGQGGDQETQYF.

The chain employs TRBV9 and TRBJ2-7; the match to TRBD2 covers 7 bases. Germline V gives CDR1 SGDLS, CDR2 YYNGEE. The trim removed 0 bases at V and 4 bases at J, leaving 10 bases unmatched. CDR3 size: 16 residues. For the CDR3, the DNA is TGTGCCAGCAGCGTAGATCCGGGAGGAAGCGGGTACGAGCAGTACTTC. It yields the protein CASSVDPGGSGYEQYF. The whole variable domain, filled in from reference TRBV9 and TRBJ2-7, reads DSGVTQTPKHLITATGQRVTLRCSPRSGDLSVYWYQQSLDQGLQFLIQYYNGEERAKGNILERFSAQQFPDLHSELNLSSLELGDSALYFCASSVDPGGSGYEQYFGPGTRLTVT.

Concerning this clonotype: This may arise from a read error, as a much more abundant clone is one base away. The chain carries TRBV7-6 and TRBJ2-2; the D gene is possibly TRBD1 (6 bases). Trimming took 5 bases from V and 4 from J, leaving 14 bases between them. The CDR3 is 15 residues long. CDR1 is SGHVS, CDR2 FNYEAQ, per germline. In DNA, the CDR3 is TGTGCCAGCAGCCTCGTGTCAGGGGTCACCGGGGAGCTGTTTTTT. Translated: CASSLVSGVTGELFF.